These 20 T cell receptor beta chains originate from one sample sequenced in a study of shared clonotypes between healthy human individuals (dated by TCRdb to 2018 to 2021). Library preparation employed the immunoSEQ multiplex PCR assay. This immuneACCESS table, as held by TCRdb, lists in-frame sequences with V and J called but not all clones. Of the missing ones, under half trace to an unresolved V gene in checked studies; the others have no known cause. This sample comprises about 980,000 clones, about three quarters of them detected only once. The ten most abundant clones make up approximately 1.5% of the sample. Material for sequencing was memory CD4+ T cells sorted from blood. The cell subset or site label here, explained by the study, means: CD45RA-negative fraction. The receptor set was obtained from a man aged 18 to 30 in good health.

CDR3 amino acids: CASSQEITGGNQPQHF. The CDR3 region has the DNA TGCGCCAGCAGCCAAGAAATAACAGGGGGCAATCAGCCCCAGCATTTT. The chain joins TRBV4-3 to TRBJ1-5, with 7 bases identical to TRBD1. In germline, CDR1 is LGHNA, CDR2 YSLEER. CDR3 length equals 16 residues. Trimming took 0 bases from V and 2 from J; bases not matched to a gene: 4.

The rearrangement joins TRBV6-5 to TRBJ2-5; 11 positions match TRBD1. TRBJ2-7 matches the DNA end more closely, so the J call is doubtful. Germline V lookup: CDR1 MNHEY, CDR2 SVGAGI. CDR3 length: 15 residues. CDR3: CASSYSGQGAYEQYF. The CDR3 nucleotides read TGTGCCAGCAGTTACTCGGGACAGGGGGCCTACGAGCAGTACTTC.

The DNA for the CDR3 is TGCGCCAGCAGTGAGTCCCCGACTATCACAGATACGCAGTATTTT. This translates into CASSESPTITDTQYF. The V and J genes are TRBV10-1 and TRBJ2-3; D might be TRBD2 (5 bases). The CDR3 length is 15 residues. Germline CDR1 reads WNHNN; CDR2 reads SYGVQD (reference sequence). With 0 bases removed from V and 2 bases from J, the gap between germline ends came to 9 bases.

The chain combines TRBV19 with TRBJ2-7, with D possibly matching TRBD2 (5 bases). CDR1 LNHDA and CDR2 SQIVND come from the germline V gene (reference sequence). The CDR3 has 14 residues. Trimming took off 5 bases at V and 7 bases at J, with 18 bases between the two ends. CDR3 amino acids: CASSPRTSFWEQYF. The DNA for the CDR3 is TGTGCCAGTAGTCCGCGGACTTCCTTTTGGGAGCAGTACTTC.

On this clone: The same CDR3 arises from other DNA sequences in this sample as well. The chain joins TRBV19 to TRBJ2-6, with TRBD1 identical over 7 bases. The V gene end was trimmed by 4 bases and the J gene end by 2 bases; junction bases not matched to a gene: 2. The CDR3 runs 15 residues. Germline V lookup: CDR1 LNHDA, CDR2 SQIVND (reference sequence). Written as DNA, the CDR3 is TGTGCCAGTAGTAACGACAGGGCTGGGGCCAACGTCCTGACTTTC. Protein sequence: CASSNDRAGANVLTF.

The rearrangement uses TRBV28 and TRBJ2-7; tentatively, D is TRBD1 or TRBD2 (5 bases each). CDR3 length: 13 residues. The germline V gene has CDR1 MDHEN and CDR2 SYDVKM. The ends were cut back, 11 bases at V and 4 bases at J, with 18 bases in the middle. The CDR3 sequence is CAGSGTQTYEQYF. The CDR3 nucleotides are TGTGCCGGATCAGGGACCCAGACTTACGAGCAGTACTTC.

This chain joins TRBV7-6 and TRBJ2-3; tentatively, D is TRBD2 (5 bases). The CDR3 covers 19 residues. Germline V gene sequence: CDR1 SGHVS, CDR2 FNYEAQ. V lost 6 bases, J lost 4 bases, and 29 bases lay in between. Here the CDR3 reads CASRTIRASGDFKADTQYF. The CDR3 region has the DNA TGTGCCAGCAGGACGATCCGGGCCAGCGGAGATTTTAAAGCAGATACGCAGTATTTT.

Of note for this clone: This CDR3 is also generated by other DNA sequences in the sample. This chain joins TRBV6-5 and TRBJ2-7, with 7 nucleotides matching TRBD1. V lost 0 bases and J lost 3; bases outside the gene matches: 5. The CDR3 totals 15 residues. CDR1 MNHEY and CDR2 SVGAGI come from the germline V gene. The chain's CDR3 is CASSYSNRGDYEQYF. In nucleotides, the CDR3 is TGTGCCAGCAGTTACTCGAACAGGGGCGACTACGAGCAGTACTTC.

This chain joins TRBV4-1 and TRBJ1-6, with no clear D. The CDR3 spans 12 residues. CDR1 is MGHRA and CDR2 is YSYEKL in the germline V gene. V was pared by 0 bases and J by 10 bases, with 4 bases between. The CDR3 loop reads CASSQEKSPLHF. CDR3 sequence (DNA): TGCGCCAGCAGCCAAGAGAAATCACCCCTCCACTTT.

The chain carries TRBV2 and TRBJ1-1, with unresolved D. Trimming removed 5 bases from V and 0 bases from J, with 13 bases in between. Germline V lookup: CDR1 SNHLY, CDR2 FYNNEI. The CDR3 is made up of 15 amino acids. The DNA of the CDR3 is TGTGCCAGCAGTTTCTATGAGAGGATGAACACTGAAGCTTTCTTT. This sequence encodes CASSFYERMNTEAFF.

The chain recombines TRBV5-4 with TRBJ1-3; D unresolved. Looked up from germline, CDR1 is SGHNT and CDR2 is YYREEE (reference sequence). Trimming removed 4 bases at V and 14 bases at J, with 7 bases between. The CDR3 extends over 9 amino acids. The DNA for the CDR3 is TGTGCCAGCAGCCACTCCGTATATTTT. Protein product: CASSHSVYF.

Only a few counts were recorded for this clone. The chain carries TRBV4-2 and TRBJ2-7; TRBD2 matches at 9 bases. CDR3 length: 16 amino acids. V was clipped by 0 bases and J by 5 bases; unmatched bases: 8. The germline CDR1 and CDR2 sequences are LGHNA and YNFKEQ. The CDR3 is CASSQDSKLAGNEQYF. The CDR3 DNA sequence: TGTGCCAGCAGCCAAGATTCGAAACTAGCGGGTAACGAGCAGTACTTC.

About this clone itself: This CDR3 is also generated by other DNA sequences in the sample. This chain joins TRBV6-6 and TRBJ2-6; no clear D gene. The V and J ends lost 6 bases and 0 bases respectively, with 6 bases between them. Germline V gene lookup returns CDR1 MNHNY and CDR2 SVGAGI (reference sequence). This CDR3 has 14 residues. This CDR3 reads CASSRSSGANVLTF. The CDR3 coding sequence is TGTGCCAGCAGCCGAAGCTCTGGGGCCAACGTCCTGACTTTC.

The sample holds many counts of this clone. The chain has TRBV4-1 and TRBJ2-5, with 9 bases lining up with TRBD1. CDR1 is MGHRA and CDR2 is YSYEKL in the germline V gene. V was pared by 2 bases and J by 4 bases, with 8 bases of the junction left unmatched. The CDR3 sequence is 16 residues long. CDR3: CASSQPRQGVRETQYF. As DNA, the CDR3 is TGCGCCAGCAGCCAACCGCGACAGGGGGTGAGAGAGACCCAGTACTTC.

The CDR3 loop is CASSVQGFAQSYEQYF. The CDR3 coding sequence is TGTGCCAGCAGCGTACAGGGTTTCGCACAAAGCTACGAGCAGTACTTC. The chain joins TRBV7-2 to TRBJ2-7; D possibly corresponds to TRBD1 (6 bases). CDR1 is SGHTA and CDR2 is FQGNSA in the germline V gene. The length of the CDR3 is 16 residues. V shed 5 bases and J shed 3 bases, with 20 bases lying between them.

The chain couples TRBV19 to TRBJ1-3, with D unresolved. The CDR3 consists of 16 residues. The V and J ends lost 4 bases and 0 bases respectively, with 13 bases between them. Germline assignment: CDR1 LNHDA and CDR2 SQIVND (reference sequence). The CDR3 DNA sequence: TGTGCCAGTAGTACGATTGGGCCGAGCTCTGGAAACACCATATATTTT. This translates into CASSTIGPSSGNTIYF.

This chain links TRBV5-1 with TRBJ2-3, with D perhaps TRBD1 (5 bases). In germline, CDR1 is SGHRS, CDR2 YFSETQ. The V and J ends lost 4 bases and 4 bases respectively, with 19 bases between them. The length of the CDR3 is 16 residues. Written as DNA, the CDR3 is TGCGCCAGCAGCCCCTGGGGCGGCCCCACCCCAGATACGCAGTATTTT. Its protein is CASSPWGGPTPDTQYF.

The sample holds a few counts of this clone. The CDR3 sequence: CASSMGTGGRAEQFF. The CDR3 DNA reads as TGTGCCAGTAGTATGGGTACAGGGGGCAGGGCTGAGCAGTTCTTC. The V gene is TRBV19, the J gene TRBJ2-1, with TRBD1 identical over 9 bases. Per germline, CDR1 LNHDA and CDR2 SQIVND (reference sequence). V was clipped by 3 bases and J by 9 bases; unmatched bases: 9. CDR3 size: 15 residues. The whole variable domain, remainder taken from reference TRBV19 and TRBJ2-1, is DGGITQSPKYLFRKEGQNVTLSCEQNLNHDAMYWYRQDPGQGLRLIYYSQIVNDFQKGDIAEGYSVSREKKESFPLTVTSAQKNPTAFYLCASSMGTGGRAEQFFGPGTRLTVL.

The CDR3 here is CASSYASGSGRGGRETQYF. The CDR3 nucleotides are TGTGCCAGCAGCTACGCTTCGGGAAGCGGGAGAGGGGGAAGAGAGACCCAGTACTTC. V is TRBV11-2 and J is TRBJ2-5; 8 nucleotides match TRBD2. The CDR3 length is 19 residues. Trimming cost V 4 bases and J 4 bases; bases outside gene matches: 20. CDR1 and CDR2 from the germline V gene are SGHAT and FQNNGV.

The chain combines TRBV7-9 with TRBJ2-7; 11 bases align to TRBD2. The CDR3 is 16 residues long. Unmatched junction bases numbered 12, after V lost 5 bases and J lost 6 bases. Germline V gene sequence: CDR1 SEHNR, CDR2 FQNEAQ (reference sequence). CDR3 protein: CASSLNHLAGGPEQYF. Here the CDR3 DNA reads TGTGCCAGCAGCCTAAACCACCTAGCGGGAGGCCCCGAGCAGTACTTC.